This T cell receptor (beta chain) derives from a study of cytomegalovirus exposure and HLA in healthy donors. Primers included in the PCR were 60 Vbeta and 13 Jbeta primers. The repertoire was sequenced with immunoSEQ multiplex PCR; TCRdb's copy has only in-frame clones and lacks some. The sample consists of approximately 170,000 clones, 82% of them appearing once. This CDR3 has 14 amino acids. V dropped 5 bases and J dropped 5; count of bases not matched to a gene: 4. Germline values: CDR1 MDHEN, CDR2 SYDVKM. The TCR comes from a male donor in good health and CMV-seronegative. The gene calls are TRBV28 and TRBJ2-5; 11 nucleotides agree with TRBD1. Sequenced material: PBMCs. CDR3 DNA sequence: TGTGCCAGCAGTGGCAGGGACAGGGGGGAGACCCAGTACTTC. Translating it yields CASSGRDRGETQYF.